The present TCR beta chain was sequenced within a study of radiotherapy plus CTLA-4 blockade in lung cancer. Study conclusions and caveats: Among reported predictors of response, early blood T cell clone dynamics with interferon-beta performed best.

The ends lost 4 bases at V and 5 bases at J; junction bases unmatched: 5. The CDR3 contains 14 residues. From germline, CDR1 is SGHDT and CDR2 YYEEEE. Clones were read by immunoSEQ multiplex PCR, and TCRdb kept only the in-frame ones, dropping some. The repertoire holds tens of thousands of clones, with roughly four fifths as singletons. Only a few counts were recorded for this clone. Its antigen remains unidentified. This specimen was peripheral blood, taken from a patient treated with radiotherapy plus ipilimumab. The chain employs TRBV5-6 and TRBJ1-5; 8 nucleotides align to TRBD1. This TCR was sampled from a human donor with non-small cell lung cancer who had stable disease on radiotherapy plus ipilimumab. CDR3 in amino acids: CASSLDRVDQPQHF. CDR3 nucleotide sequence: TGTGCCAGCAGCCTGGACAGGGTGGATCAGCCCCAGCATTTT.